This T cell receptor (beta chain) is drawn from a study of T cells in Graves' hyperthyroidism and ophthalmopathy. CDR1 and CDR2 (germline): KGHDR, SFDVKD. V gave up 3 bases and J gave up 0 bases; unmatched junction bases: 2. CDR3 size: 16 residues. The patients, who ranged from 18 to 65 in age, presented with newly diagnosed hyperthyroidism lasting under 2 months. Clinical symptoms, serum thyroxine and TRAb, thyroid ultrasound and orbital computed tomography were used for the diagnoses. TCR beta CDR3 region amplification was performed from RNA transcripts. The study used the HTBI primer set for a first-round RT-PCR of the TCR CDR3. In TCRdb, the multiplex PCR reads were re-called with MiXCR into one record per CDR3 protein. The data show some 420,000 distinct CDR3 sequences, roughly 13% seen once. This clonotype was seen repeatedly, ten times or more.

The chain has TRBV24-1 and TRBJ1-5; TRBD1 agrees at 9 bases. This receptor was identified in a woman under 30 with Graves' hyperthyroidism. Sequenced sample: blood. The CDR3 loop reads CATSDTGQGSNQPQHF. CDR3 sequence (DNA): TGTGCCACCAGTGATACGGGACAGGGTAGCAATCAGCCCCAGCATTTT.